The clone carrying this TCR beta chain has just a few counts. Produced via immunoSEQ multiplex PCR; TCRdb's table is partial and in-frame only. The top ten hold 0.0095% to 0.011% of the sample, which has 700,000 to 750,000 clones, 80% to 90% seen once. This record comes from a study of shared T cell receptors in the human thymus. CDR3 length: 16 residues. This sample was also put to use in a study of human thymus T cells.

The origin of this receptor is a girl less than two years old with a congenital heart defect. J is TRBJ1-5 and V is TRBV12-2. TRBV12-2 is termed a pseudogene. Sequenced input: thymocytes. CDR3 in amino acids: CASRLLGPGLSQPQHF. The CDR3 DNA follows: TGTGCAAGTCGCTTACTAGGCCCCGGGTTGAGTCAGCCCCAGCATTTT.